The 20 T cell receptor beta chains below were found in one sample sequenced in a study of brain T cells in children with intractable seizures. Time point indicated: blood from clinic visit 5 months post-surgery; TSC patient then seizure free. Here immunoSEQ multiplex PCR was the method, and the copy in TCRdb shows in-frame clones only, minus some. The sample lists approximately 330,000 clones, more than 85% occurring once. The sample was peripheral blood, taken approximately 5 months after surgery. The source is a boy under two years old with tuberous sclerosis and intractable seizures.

The CDR3 bases are TGTGCCAGCAGTGACAGGGGGATCTACGAGCAGTACTTC. Residues: CASSDRGIYEQYF. This chain connects TRBV27 to TRBJ2-7; 9 bases line up with TRBD1. After removal of 5 bases from V and 3 bases from J, the junction contained 2 bases not matched to a gene. Germline V gene sequence: CDR1 MNHEY, CDR2 SMNVEV (reference sequence). The CDR3 sequence is 13 residues long.

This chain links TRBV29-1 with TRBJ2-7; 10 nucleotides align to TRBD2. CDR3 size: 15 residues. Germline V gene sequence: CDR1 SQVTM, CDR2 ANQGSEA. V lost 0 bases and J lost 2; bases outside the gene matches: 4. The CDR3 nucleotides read TGCAGCGTTGAAGATCGGACTAGCGGTCCCTACGAGCAGTACTTC. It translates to CSVEDRTSGPYEQYF.

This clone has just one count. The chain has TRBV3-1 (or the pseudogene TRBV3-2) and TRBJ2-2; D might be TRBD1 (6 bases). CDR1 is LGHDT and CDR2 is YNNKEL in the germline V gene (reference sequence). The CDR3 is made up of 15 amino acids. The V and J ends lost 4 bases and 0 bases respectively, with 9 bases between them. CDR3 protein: CASSLQGTNTGELFF. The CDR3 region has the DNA TGTGCCAGCAGCCTGCAGGGGACGAACACCGGGGAGCTGTTTTTT.

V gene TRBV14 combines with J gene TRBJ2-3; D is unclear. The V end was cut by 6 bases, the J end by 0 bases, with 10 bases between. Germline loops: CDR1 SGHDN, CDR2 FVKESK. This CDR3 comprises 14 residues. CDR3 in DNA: TGTGCCAGCAGTACCCTATTGAGCACAGATACGCAGTATTTT. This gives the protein CASSTLLSTDTQYF. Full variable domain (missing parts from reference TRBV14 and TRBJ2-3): EAGVTQFPSHSVIEKGQTVTLRCDPISGHDNLYWYRRVMGKEIKFLLHFVKESKQDESGMPNNRFLAERTGGTYSTLKVQPAELEDSGVYFCASSTLLSTDTQYFGPGTRLTVL.

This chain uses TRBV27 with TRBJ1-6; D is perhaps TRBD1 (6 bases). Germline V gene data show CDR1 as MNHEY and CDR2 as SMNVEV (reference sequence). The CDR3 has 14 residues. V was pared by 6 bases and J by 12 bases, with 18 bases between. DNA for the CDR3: TGTGCCAGCAGGTCCGGACAGATGGTGGGACCCCTCCACTTT. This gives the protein CASRSGQMVGPLHF.

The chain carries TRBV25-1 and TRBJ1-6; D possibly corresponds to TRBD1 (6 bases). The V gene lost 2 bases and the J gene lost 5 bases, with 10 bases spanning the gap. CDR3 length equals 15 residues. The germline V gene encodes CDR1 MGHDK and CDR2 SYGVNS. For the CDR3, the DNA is TGTGCCAGCAGTGAAGGAGGGACACATAATTCACCCCTCCACTTT. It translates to CASSEGGTHNSPLHF.

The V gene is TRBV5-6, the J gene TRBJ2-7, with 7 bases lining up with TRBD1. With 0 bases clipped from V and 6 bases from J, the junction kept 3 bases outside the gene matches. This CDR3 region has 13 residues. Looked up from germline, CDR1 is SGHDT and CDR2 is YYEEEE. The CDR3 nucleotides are TGTGCCAGCAGCTTGGGGGACAGCGGCGAGCAGTACTTC. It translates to CASSLGDSGEQYF.

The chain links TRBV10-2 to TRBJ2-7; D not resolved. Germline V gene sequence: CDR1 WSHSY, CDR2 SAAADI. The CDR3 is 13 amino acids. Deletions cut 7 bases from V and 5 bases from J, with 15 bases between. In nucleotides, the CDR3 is TGCGCCAGCAAGATCCAAATTTCCGACGAGCAGTACTTC. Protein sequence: CASKIQISDEQYF.

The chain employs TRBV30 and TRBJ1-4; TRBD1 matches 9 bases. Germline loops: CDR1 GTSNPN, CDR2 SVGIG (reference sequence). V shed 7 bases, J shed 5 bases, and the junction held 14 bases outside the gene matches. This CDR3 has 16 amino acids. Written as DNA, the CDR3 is TGTGCCTTGGGACAGGGTGGAATCGGGGGGAATGAAAAACTGTTTTTT. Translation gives CALGQGGIGGNEKLFF.

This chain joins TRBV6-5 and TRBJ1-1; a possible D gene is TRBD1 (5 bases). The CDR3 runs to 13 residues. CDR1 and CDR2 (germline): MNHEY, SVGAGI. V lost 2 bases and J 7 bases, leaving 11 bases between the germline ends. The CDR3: CASSYGQGDEAFF. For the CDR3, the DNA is TGTGCCAGCAGTTACGGGCAGGGTGATGAAGCTTTCTTT.

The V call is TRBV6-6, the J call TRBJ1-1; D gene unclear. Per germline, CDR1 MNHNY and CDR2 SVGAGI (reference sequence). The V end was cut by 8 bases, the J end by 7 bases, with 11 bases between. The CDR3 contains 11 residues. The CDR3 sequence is CASGLGSEAFF. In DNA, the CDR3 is TGTGCCAGCGGACTGGGGAGTGAAGCTTTCTTT.

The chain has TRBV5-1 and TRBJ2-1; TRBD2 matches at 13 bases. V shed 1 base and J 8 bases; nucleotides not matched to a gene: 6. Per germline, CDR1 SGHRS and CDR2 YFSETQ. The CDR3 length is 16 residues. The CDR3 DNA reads TGCGCCAGCAGCTTGCTACTAGCGGGAGGGCCAGATGAGCAGTTCTTC. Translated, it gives CASSLLLAGGPDEQFF. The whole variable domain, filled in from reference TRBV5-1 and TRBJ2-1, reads KAGVTQTPRYLIKTRGQQVTLSCSPISGHRSVSWYQQTPGQGLQFLFEYFSETQRNKGNFPGRFSGRQFSNSRSEMNVSTLELGDSALYLCASSLLLAGGPDEQFFGPGTRLTVL.

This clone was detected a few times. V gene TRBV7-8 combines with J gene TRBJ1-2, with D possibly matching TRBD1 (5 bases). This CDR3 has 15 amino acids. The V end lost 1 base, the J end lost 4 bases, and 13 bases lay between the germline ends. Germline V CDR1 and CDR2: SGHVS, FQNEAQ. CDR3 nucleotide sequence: TGTGCCAGCAGCTTAGAGTTGGGGCCCGGCTATGGCTACACCTTC. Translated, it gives CASSLELGPGYGYTF. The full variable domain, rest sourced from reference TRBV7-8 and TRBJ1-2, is GAGVSQSPRYKVAKRGQDVALRCDPISGHVSLFWYQQALGQGPEFLTYFQNEAQLDKSGLPSDRFFAERPEGSVSTLKIQRTQQEDSAVYLCASSLELGPGYGYTFGSGTRLTVV.

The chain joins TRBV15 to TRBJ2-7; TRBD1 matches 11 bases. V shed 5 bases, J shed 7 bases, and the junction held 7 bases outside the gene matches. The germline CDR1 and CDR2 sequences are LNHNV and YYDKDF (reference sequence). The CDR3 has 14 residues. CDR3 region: CATSGGGTGGEQYF. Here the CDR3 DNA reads TGTGCCACCAGCGGAGGAGGGACAGGGGGTGAGCAGTACTTC. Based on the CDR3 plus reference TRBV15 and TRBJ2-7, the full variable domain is DAMVIQNPRYQVTQFGKPVTLSCSQTLNHNVMYWYQQKSSQAPKLLFHYYDKDFNNEADTPDNFQSRRPNTSFCFLDIRSPGLGDTAMYLCATSGGGTGGEQYFGPGTRLTVT.

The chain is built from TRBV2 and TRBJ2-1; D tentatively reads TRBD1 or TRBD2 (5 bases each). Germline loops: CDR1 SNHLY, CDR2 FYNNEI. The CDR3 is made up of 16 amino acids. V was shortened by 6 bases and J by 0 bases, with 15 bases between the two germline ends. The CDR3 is CASRGPDYDSYNEQFF. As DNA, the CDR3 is TGTGCCAGCAGGGGACCCGACTATGACTCCTACAATGAGCAGTTCTTC.

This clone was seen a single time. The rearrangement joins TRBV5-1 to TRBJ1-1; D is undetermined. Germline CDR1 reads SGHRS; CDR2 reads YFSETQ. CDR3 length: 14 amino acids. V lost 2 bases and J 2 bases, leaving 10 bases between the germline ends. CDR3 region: CASSFFERNTEAFF. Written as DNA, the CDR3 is TGCGCCAGCAGCTTCTTTGAGCGTAACACTGAAGCTTTCTTT.

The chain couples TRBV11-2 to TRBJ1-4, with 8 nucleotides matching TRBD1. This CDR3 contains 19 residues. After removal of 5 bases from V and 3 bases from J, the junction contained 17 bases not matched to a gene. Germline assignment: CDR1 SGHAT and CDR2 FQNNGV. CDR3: CASSAGIQGAYLANEKLFF. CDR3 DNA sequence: TGTGCCAGCAGCGCCGGGATCCAGGGGGCCTATTTGGCTAATGAAAAACTGTTTTTT.

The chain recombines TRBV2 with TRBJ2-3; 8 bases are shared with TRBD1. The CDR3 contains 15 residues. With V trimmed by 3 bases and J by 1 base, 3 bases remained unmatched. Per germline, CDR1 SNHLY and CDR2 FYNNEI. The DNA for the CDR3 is TGTGCCAGCAGTGAGGAACAGGGGGGCACAGATACGCAGTATTTT. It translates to CASSEEQGGTDTQYF.

The CDR3 coding sequence is TGTGCCAGCAGTTTGGGTTTAGCGGCTCCATACAATGAGCAGTTCTTC. This gives the protein CASSLGLAAPYNEQFF. J is TRBJ2-1 and V is TRBV28; D is perhaps TRBD2 (6 bases). V lost 3 bases to trimming and J lost 4 bases, with 16 bases between them. The CDR3 runs to 16 residues. The germline V gene has CDR1 MDHEN and CDR2 SYDVKM.

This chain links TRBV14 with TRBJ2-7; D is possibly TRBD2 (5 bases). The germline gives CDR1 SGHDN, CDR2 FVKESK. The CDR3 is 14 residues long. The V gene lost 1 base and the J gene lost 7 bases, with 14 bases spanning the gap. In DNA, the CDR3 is TGTGCCAGCAGCCAAGTGGGTCGTAGACTAGAGCAGTACTTC. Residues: CASSQVGRRLEQYF.